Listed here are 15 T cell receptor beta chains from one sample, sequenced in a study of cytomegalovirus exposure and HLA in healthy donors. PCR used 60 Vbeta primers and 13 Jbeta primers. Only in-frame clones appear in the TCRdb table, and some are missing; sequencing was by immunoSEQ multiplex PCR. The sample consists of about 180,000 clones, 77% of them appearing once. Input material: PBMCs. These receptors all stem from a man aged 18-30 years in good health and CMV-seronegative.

The CDR3 sequence is CASSPPLAGGLREQFF. The CDR3 coding sequence is TGTGCCAGCAGCCCGCCGCTAGCGGGGGGACTCCGTGAGCAGTTCTTC. The chain links TRBV7-2 to TRBJ2-1, with 11 bases fitting TRBD2. Germline V CDR1 and CDR2: SGHTA, FQGNSA. Trimming at V came to 5 bases and at J to 9 bases, leaving 12 bases not matched to a gene. The CDR3 spans 16 residues. Variable domain in full (rest from reference TRBV7-2 and TRBJ2-1): GAGVSQSPSNKVTEKGKDVELRCDPISGHTALYWYRQSLGQGLEFLIYFQGNSAPDKSGLPSDRFSAERTGGSVSTLTIQRTQQEDSAVYLCASSPPLAGGLREQFFGPGTRLTVL.

The CDR3 region is CASSGGTGWVGPSTTDTQYF. The CDR3 DNA is TGTGCCAGCAGTGGGGGGACAGGGTGGGTCGGCCCTAGCACAACAGATACGCAGTATTTT. The gene calls are TRBV6-1 and TRBJ2-3, with 9 bases identical to TRBD1. There are 20 residues in the CDR3. Trimming removed 4 bases from V and 3 bases from J; junction bases left unmatched: 20. Germline V gives CDR1 MNHNS, CDR2 SASEGT.

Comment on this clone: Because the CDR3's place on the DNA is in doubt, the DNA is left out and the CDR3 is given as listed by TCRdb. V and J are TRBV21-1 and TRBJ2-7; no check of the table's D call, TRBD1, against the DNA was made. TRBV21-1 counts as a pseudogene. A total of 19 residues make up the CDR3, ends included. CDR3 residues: CASSPKRVGTGTGAYEQYF.

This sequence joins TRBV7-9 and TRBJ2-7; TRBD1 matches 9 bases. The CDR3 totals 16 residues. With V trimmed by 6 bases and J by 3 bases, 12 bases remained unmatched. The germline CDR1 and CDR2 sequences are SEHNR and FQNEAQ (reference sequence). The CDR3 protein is CASRPGQGGSGYEQYF. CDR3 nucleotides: TGTGCCAGCAGGCCGGGACAGGGTGGCTCGGGCTACGAGCAGTACTTC. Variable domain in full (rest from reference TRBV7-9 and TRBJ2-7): DTGVSQNPRHKITKRGQNVTFRCDPISEHNRLYWYRQTLGQGPEFLTYFQNEAQLEKSRLLSDRFSAERPKGSFSTLEIQRTEQGDSAMYLCASRPGQGGSGYEQYFGPGTRLTVT.

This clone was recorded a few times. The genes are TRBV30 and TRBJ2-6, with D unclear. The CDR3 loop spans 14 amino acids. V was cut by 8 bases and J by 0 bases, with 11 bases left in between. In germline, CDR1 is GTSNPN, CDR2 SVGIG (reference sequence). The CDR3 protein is CATDPVSGANVLTF. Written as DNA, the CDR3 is TGTGCCACCGATCCGGTCTCTGGGGCCAACGTCCTGACTTTC.

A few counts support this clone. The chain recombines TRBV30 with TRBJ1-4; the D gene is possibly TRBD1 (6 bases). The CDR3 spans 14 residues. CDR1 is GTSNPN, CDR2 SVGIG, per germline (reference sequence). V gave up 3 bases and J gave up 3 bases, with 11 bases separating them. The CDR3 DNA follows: TGTGCCTGGAGGATGACAGGAGCTAATGAAAAACTGTTTTTT. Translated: CAWRMTGANEKLFF.

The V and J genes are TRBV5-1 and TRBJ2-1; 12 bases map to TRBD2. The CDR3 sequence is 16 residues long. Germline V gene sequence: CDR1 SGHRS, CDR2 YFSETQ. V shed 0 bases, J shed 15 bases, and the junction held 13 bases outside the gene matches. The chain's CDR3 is CASSLALGASGGAMFF. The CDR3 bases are TGCGCCAGCAGCTTGGCCTTGGGGGCTAGCGGGGGGGCCATGTTCTTC.

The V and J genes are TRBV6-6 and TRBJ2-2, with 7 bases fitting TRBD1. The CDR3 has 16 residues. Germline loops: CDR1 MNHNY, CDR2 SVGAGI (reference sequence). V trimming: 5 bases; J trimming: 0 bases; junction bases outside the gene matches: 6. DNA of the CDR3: TGTGCCAGCAGTAACCCCGGGACAGCGAACACCGGGGAGCTGTTTTTT. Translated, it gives CASSNPGTANTGELFF.

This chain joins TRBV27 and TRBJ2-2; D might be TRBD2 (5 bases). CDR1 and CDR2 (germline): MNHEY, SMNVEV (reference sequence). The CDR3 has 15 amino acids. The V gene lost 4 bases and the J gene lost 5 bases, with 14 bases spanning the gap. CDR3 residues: CASSSPPRGTGELFF. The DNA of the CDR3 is TGTGCCAGCAGTTCCCCGCCTCGAGGGACCGGGGAGCTGTTTTTT.

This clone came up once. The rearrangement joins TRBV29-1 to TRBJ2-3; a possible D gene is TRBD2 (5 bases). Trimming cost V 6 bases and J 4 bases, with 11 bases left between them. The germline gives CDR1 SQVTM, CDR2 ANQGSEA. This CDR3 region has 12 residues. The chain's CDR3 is CSVVREPDTQYF. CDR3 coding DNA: TGCAGCGTGGTACGGGAACCAGATACGCAGTATTTT.

CDR3 coding DNA: TGTGCCAGTAGTATGGCATTAAACTACGAGCAGTACTTC. Translated, it gives CASSMALNYEQYF. V gene TRBV19 combines with J gene TRBJ2-7; no clear D gene. Germline assignment: CDR1 LNHDA and CDR2 SQIVND (reference sequence). The CDR3 totals 13 residues. The V gene lost 3 bases and the J gene lost 3 bases, with 9 bases spanning the gap.

The CDR3 DNA reads TGTGCCAGTAGGACCGACAGGCCCCCCATGAACACTGAAGCTTTCTTT. Translated, it gives CASRTDRPPMNTEAFF. V gene TRBV19 combines with J gene TRBJ1-1; D may be TRBD1 (6 bases). There are 16 residues in the CDR3. Trimming pared 6 bases from V and 0 bases from J, leaving 17 bases between. The germline V gene has CDR1 LNHDA and CDR2 SQIVND (reference sequence).

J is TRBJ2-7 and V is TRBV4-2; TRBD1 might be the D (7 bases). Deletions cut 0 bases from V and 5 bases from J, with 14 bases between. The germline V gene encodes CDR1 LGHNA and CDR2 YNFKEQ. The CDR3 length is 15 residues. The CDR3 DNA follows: TGTGCCAGCAGCCAAGAACAGGGGAGGCGCCACGAGCAGTACTTC. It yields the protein CASSQEQGRRHEQYF.

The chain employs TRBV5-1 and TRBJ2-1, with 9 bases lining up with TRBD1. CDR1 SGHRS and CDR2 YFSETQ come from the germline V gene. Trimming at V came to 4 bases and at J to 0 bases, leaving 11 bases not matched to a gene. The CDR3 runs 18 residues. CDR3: CASSPGQGISASYNEQFF. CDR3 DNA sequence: TGCGCCAGCAGCCCTGGACAGGGGATAAGTGCCTCCTACAATGAGCAGTTCTTC.

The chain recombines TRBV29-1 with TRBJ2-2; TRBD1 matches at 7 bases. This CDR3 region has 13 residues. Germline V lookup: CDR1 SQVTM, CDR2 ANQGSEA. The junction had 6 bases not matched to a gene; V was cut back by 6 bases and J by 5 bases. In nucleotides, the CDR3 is TGCAGCGTGGGACAGATTGGTACCGGGGAGCTGTTTTTT. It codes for CSVGQIGTGELFF.